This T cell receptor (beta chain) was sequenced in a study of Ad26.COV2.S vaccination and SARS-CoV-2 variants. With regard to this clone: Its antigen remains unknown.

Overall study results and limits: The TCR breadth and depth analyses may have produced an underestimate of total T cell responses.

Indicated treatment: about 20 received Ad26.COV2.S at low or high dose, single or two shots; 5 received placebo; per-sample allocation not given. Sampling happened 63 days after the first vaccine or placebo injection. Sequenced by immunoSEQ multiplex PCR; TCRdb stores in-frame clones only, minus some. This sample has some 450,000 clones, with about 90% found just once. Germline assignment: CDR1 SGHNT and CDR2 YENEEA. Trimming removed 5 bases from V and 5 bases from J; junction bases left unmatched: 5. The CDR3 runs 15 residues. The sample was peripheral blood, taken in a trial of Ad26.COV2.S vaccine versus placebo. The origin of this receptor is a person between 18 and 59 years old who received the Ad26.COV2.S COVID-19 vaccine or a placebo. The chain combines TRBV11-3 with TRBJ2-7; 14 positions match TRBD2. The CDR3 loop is CASSPGLAGVDEQYF. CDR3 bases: TGTGCCAGCAGCCCGGGACTAGCGGGAGTCGACGAGCAGTACTTC.